This T cell receptor (beta chain) is from a study of cytomegalovirus exposure and HLA in healthy donors (dated by TCRdb to about 2017). About the investigation overall: According to an earlier analysis of 587 of the donors, 150 million to 200 million T cells yielded 117 million unique TCR beta sequences and approximately 300 Gb of sequence data. HLA typing covered class I and class II loci at four-digit resolution. Alongside the repertoire data, information on donor age, sex, ethnicity and CMV serostatus was compiled. High-throughput TCR immunosequencing, statistical association of individual TCRs with disease status, and machine learning were combined to predict cytomegalovirus infection status. Typing coverage differed by locus: A, B, C, DRB1 and DQB1 were typed in roughly 629-630 donors, DQA1 in about 500, DPA1 in 600 to 610, and DPB1 in around 490. Among over 350 genotyped donors of the cohort, an average of 235,054 unique TCR beta nucleotide sequences were sequenced per donor, approximately 20% of them non-productive. Genome-wide SNP genotypes for about 60% of the roughly 670 donors were used in a later genetic analysis, which treated that subset as a discovery cohort. Several DR-DQ haplotypes were handled as single units for association and clustering because linkage in the cohort was strong. Among the approximately 400 genotyped donors, roughly 80% belonged to the genetic ancestry cluster associated with self-reported Caucasian donors. In a later analysis, previously published TCR beta repertoires from roughly 710 donors were re-analyzed and high-resolution HLA genotyping was added so that TCR occurrence patterns could be studied. In the later analysis, no new phenotypic data were used to find candidate immune exposures; instead, reliance was placed on TCR beta sequences and their occurrence across donors. An earlier analysis of roughly 580 of the donors used high-throughput TCR beta sequencing to judge whether each TCR beta V gene segment behaved as functional or pseudogenic. Every discovery cohort repertoire had been produced on one sequencing platform. Along with the roughly 670-subject first cohort, a separate validation cohort of over 90 different subjects was used. Approximately 300 gigabases of sequencing data and 70 million to 100 million unique TCR sequences made up an early release that covered some 640 HLA-typed donors. The T cell repertoires of 666 subjects were profiled by immunosequencing and related to cytomegalovirus serostatus. The study aimed to test whether cataloging public T cell receptors could reveal signatures of past pathogen exposure. What the study reported, not specific to this receptor: In the study, around 150 TCR beta chains were listed as associated with cytomegalovirus. In a later analysis, HLA-associated TCR beta chains showed more clonal expansion and lower generation probabilities than non-associated chains that were equally common. The presence/absence analyses assumed that sequencing depth was roughly uniform across donors, and that assumption may not be true. Linkage disequilibrium might explain the correlated functional status among segregating V segments, but an unknown experimental factor could not be ruled out. At a false discovery rate of 0.05, a later analysis linked some 17,000 TCR beta sequences to specific HLA alleles. A cluster of highly shared sequence variants was judged likely to be a technical artifact of the sequencing pipeline. A further reported finding was that TCR beta sequences accurately predicted the HLA-A and HLA-B alleles for most subjects in the first cohort. A later genetic analysis associated a missense DCLRE1C variant with V-gene and J-gene trimming of TCR beta chains, and an independent cohort replicated the association. CMV serostatus was the only immune exposure information available for the cohort. Most TCR sequences were seen in very few donors, while some public TCRs were found in many individuals. An earlier analysis of 587 of the donors showed that most TCR beta V segments appeared in productive rearrangements either about 87% or about 30% of the time, which broadly matched IMGT annotations. Some IMGT-functional V segments, including TRBV6-2 and TRBV6-3, could not be distinguished by the 87-base-pair reads and were therefore excluded. Because HLA typing was unavailable for some donors at each locus, only the typed subset was used in association tests. Most CMV-associated TCR beta chains appeared to be HLA-restricted in a later analysis, and the HLA associations seemed to be driven largely by CMV exposure. According to a later genetic analysis, donors in an Asian-associated ancestry cluster had fewer N-insertions in productive TCRs than the roughly 670-donor mean. In a later analysis, the rate of TCR association differed among HLA loci, with DRB1 alleles having the most associated TCRs and HLA-C alleles having the fewest. Several of the top co-occurrence clusters appeared to be linked to parvovirus B19, influenza, CMV and Epstein-Barr virus, according to a later analysis. In vitro tests confirmed that a few of the cytomegalovirus-associated TCR beta chains recognize cytomegalovirus antigens. The authors suggested that the approach could potentially be generalized to other disease states and immunological phenotypes. When HLA alleles, especially DR and DQ, strongly co-occurred, attributing TCR associations to individual alleles was difficult. Roughly 15 rarely observed V segments, including chromosome 9 orphons, were excluded from the earlier analysis of several hundred of the donors because counts were too low. Only TCR beta chains were sequenced in this cohort, and the absence of alpha or paired-chain data limited detectable features. The classifier was reported to diagnose cytomegalovirus status with high specificity and sensitivity in both the original cohort and the validation cohort.

The cohort consisted of 670 or so healthy bone marrow donors. Cohort members were all nominally healthy when sampled, although unrecorded immune exposures were likely present. The donor tested CMV seronegative, placing the donor among the 352 seronegative members of the cohort. Each donor provided a peripheral blood sample, and peripheral blood mononuclear cells were used for TCR beta sequencing. Genomic DNA was extracted from the blood cell samples with the Qiagen DNeasy Blood Extraction Kit. To prepare the library, the immunoSEQ multiplex PCR assay was applied. The multiplex PCR relied on a mix of 60 forward primers for TCR Vbeta segments and 13 reverse primers for TCR Jbeta segments. A multiplex PCR assay on genomic DNA amplified the CDR3 region of rearranged TCR beta genes. The amplified TCR beta libraries were sequenced on the Illumina HiSeq System as 87-base-pair reads. Per the original workflow: In a later analysis, 80 million or so unique TCR beta chains were counted across the roughly 610 repertoires, and around 10 million of these chains were shared by at least two donors. Raw reads were error-corrected and collapsed into unique sequences with a nearest-neighbor algorithm that merged closely related sequences to remove PCR and sequencing errors. To assign V, D and J gene segments, CDR3 sequences were aligned to IMGT reference sequences. For a sequence to be retained, a match of at least six nucleotides was required to both a V gene segment and a J gene segment. Rearrangements were called productive when the CDR3 lacked stop codons and stayed in frame with V and J; all others were non-productive. Following IMGT convention, CDR3 was defined as the stretch from the second conserved V-encoded cysteine up to the conserved J-encoded phenylalanine. Sequences without an unambiguous match to a single V gene segment were excluded from the earlier analysis of a few hundred of the donors. In an earlier analysis of a few hundred of the donors, V segments were called functional above 56.7% productive rearrangements and were called segregating when the between-donor standard deviation exceeded 5%. A statistical classification framework was built for diagnosing cytomegalovirus status from the catalog of TCR beta chain sequences. In a later analysis, V and J genes were assigned by comparing TCR nucleotide sequences against IMGT/GENE-DB human TR gene sequences. Using the TCRdist pipeline, a later analysis assigned CDR3 sequences along with most-parsimonious VDJ recombination scenarios. In a later analysis, each TCR beta chain was defined by its CDR3 amino acid sequence together with its V-gene family, and reads without a unique V-gene family were excluded. A later analysis removed 550 to 700 highly shared, low-generation-probability nucleotide sequences to deal with suspected cross-contamination and a sequencing artifact. For each public chain, a later analysis derived a clonal expansion index from normalized ranks of inferred template counts within each repertoire. A later analysis computed generation probabilities with a VDJ recombination model fitted to out-of-frame rearrangements, and checked the results against IGoR. A later analysis scored TCR-TCR, TCR-HLA and TCR-CMV co-occurrence with hypergeometric tests, applying a repertoire-size bias correction to TCR pairs. In a later analysis, false discovery rates were estimated by permuting HLA or CMV assignments 20 times. In a later analysis, co-occurring TCRs were grouped with DBSCAN, and TCRdist sequence similarity was added when clustering was performed within HLA-allele-positive subsets. Repertoires with fewer than 30,000 or more than 120,000 public chains, plus five repertoires with anomalous nucleotide sharing, were excluded from co-occurrence clustering. The clones in this table, taken by TCRdb from immuneACCESS, are in-frame only. Not every clone is retained; where verified, under half of the shortfall comes from an unresolved V gene, and the cause of the rest is unknown. For V, J and clone size, that table is used; D and trimming come from the DNA. This sample's records show 25,000 to 35,000 clones. Under 4.5% of the sample comes from the top ten.

As to this clone: Its antigen is still unknown.

CDR1 SQVTM and CDR2 ANQGSEA were looked up in the germline V gene. Inclusive of the bounding cysteine and phenylalanine, the CDR3 is 13 residues long. Just CDR3 DNA is preserved here, 39 bases in frame from base 1. Trimming at the junction amounts to 5 bases on V and 4 bases on J, and the germline ends lie 12 bases apart. The TCR sequence derives from a man in his forties or fifties in good health and CMV-seronegative. The material sequenced was PBMCs. The sequence links TRBV29-1 to TRBJ2-4; the D region possibly corresponds to TRBD1 (6 bases align). The CDR3 region reads CSVLQTGKNIQYF. The DNA sequence reads TGCAGCGTTCTGCAGACAGGAAAAAACATTCAGTACTTC.